Detailed here is one T cell receptor beta chain. These data are taken from a study of Tregs in tolerant kidney transplant recipients. This CDR3 is 14 amino acids long. Losses at the gene ends were 6 bases for V and 5 bases for J; bases not matched to a gene: 8. Germline CDR1 and CDR2: SGHRS and YFSETQ. Related graft donors supplied nonmyeloablative bone marrow transplants, and mixed chimerism was transient. Unstimulated Tregs (CD4+CD25+CD127-) and CD4+CD25- non-Tregs were sorted from PBMCs. Measured with immunoSEQ multiplex PCR; TCRdb has only the in-frame clones, and not every one. The top ten hold roughly 23% of the sample, which has about 21,000 clones, roughly 80% seen once.

Sequencing used CD8+ T cells from blood (PBMCs), obtained 6 months after the transplant. This sequence originates from a human patient who received a combined kidney and bone marrow transplant. Some T cells could come from the graft donor. The chain uses TRBV5-1 and TRBJ1-1; 9 bases line up with TRBD1. The CDR3 loop reads CASNHRDRETEAFF. DNA for the CDR3: TGCGCCAGCAATCATCGGGACAGGGAAACTGAAGCTTTCTTT.